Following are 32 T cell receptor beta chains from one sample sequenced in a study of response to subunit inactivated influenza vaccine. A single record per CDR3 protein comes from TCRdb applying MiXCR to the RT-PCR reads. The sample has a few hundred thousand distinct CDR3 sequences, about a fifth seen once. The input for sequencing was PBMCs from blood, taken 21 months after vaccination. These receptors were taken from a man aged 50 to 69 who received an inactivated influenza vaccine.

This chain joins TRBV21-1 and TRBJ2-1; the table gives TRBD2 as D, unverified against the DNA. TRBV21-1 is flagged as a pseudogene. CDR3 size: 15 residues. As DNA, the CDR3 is TGTGCCAGCAGCAAGGCTAGTCTTTGTCACAATGAGCAGTTCTTC. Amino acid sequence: CASSKASLCHNEQFF.

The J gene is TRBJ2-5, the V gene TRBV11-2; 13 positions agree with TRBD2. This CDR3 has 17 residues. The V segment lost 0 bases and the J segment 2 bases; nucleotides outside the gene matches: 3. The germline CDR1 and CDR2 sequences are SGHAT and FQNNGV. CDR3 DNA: TGTGCCAGCAGCTTAGAGTGGACTAGCGGGGGACAAGAGACCCAGTACTTC. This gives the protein CASSLEWTSGGQETQYF.

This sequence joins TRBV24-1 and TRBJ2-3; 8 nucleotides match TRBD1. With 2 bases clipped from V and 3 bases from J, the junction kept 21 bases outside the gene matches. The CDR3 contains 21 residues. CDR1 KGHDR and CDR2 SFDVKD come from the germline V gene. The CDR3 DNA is TGTGCCACCAGTGATTCAAGGGCAGGGGGCTCTTCGGTTTTTAGTACAGATACGCAGTATTTT. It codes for CATSDSRAGGSSVFSTDTQYF.

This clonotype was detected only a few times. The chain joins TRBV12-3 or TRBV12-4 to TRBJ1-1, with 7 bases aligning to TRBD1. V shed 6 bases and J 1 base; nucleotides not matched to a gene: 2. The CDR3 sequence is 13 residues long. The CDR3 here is CASRKGANTEAFF. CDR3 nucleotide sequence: TGTGCCAGCAGAAAGGGGGCGAACACTGAAGCTTTCTTT.

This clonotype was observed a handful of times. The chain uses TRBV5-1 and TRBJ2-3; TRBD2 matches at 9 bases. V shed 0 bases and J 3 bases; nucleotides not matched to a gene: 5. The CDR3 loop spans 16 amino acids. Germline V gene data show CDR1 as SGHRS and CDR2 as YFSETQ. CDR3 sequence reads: CASSLEGSGRTDTQYF. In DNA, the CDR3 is TGCGCCAGCAGCTTGGAGGGTAGCGGGAGAACAGATACGCAGTATTTT.

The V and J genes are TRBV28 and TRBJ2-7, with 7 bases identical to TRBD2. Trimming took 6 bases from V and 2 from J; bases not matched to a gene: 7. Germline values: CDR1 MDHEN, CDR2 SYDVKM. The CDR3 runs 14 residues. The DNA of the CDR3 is TGTGCCAGCAGCGAGCGGGACCCCCCCTACGAGCAGTACTTC. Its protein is CASSERDPPYEQYF.

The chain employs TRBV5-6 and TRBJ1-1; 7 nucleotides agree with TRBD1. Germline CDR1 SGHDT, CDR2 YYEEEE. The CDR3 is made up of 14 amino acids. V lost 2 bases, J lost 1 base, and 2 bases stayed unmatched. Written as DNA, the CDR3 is TGTGCCAGCAGCTTAGGGACAGAGAACACTGAAGCTTTCTTT. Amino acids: CASSLGTENTEAFF. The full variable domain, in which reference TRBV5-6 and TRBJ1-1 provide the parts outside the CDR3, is DAGVTQSPTHLIKTRGQQVTLRCSPKSGHDTVSWYQQALGQGPQFIFQYYEEEERQRGNFPDRFSGHQFPNYSSELNVNALLLGDSALYLCASSLGTENTEAFFGQGTRLTVV.

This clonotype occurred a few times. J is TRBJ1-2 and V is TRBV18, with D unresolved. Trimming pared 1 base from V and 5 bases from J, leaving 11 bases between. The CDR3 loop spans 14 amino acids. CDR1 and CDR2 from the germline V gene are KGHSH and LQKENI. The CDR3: CASSPQVPAYGYTF. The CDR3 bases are TGTGCCAGCTCACCACAGGTCCCAGCTTATGGCTACACCTTC.

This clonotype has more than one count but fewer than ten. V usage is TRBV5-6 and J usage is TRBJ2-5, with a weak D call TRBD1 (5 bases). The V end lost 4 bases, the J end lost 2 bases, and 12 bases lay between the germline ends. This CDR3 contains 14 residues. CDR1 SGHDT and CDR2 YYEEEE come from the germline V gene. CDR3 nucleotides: TGTGCCAGCAGCCAAAGACAGACACAAGAGACCCAGTACTTC. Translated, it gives CASSQRQTQETQYF.

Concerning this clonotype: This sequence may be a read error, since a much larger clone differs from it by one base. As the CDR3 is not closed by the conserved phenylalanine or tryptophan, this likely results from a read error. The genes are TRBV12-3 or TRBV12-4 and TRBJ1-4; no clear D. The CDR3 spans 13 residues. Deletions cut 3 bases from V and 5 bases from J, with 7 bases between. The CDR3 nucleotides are TGTGCCAGCAGTTTCCGGGAGAATGAAAAACTGTTTCTT. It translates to CASSFRENEKLFL.

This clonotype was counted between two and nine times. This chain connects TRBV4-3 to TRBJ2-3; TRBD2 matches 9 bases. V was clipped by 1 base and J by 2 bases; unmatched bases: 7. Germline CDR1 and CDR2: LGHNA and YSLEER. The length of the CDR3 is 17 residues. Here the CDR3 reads CASSQVAAGGYTDTQYF. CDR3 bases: TGCGCCAGCAGCCAAGTCGCAGCGGGAGGATACACAGATACGCAGTATTTT.

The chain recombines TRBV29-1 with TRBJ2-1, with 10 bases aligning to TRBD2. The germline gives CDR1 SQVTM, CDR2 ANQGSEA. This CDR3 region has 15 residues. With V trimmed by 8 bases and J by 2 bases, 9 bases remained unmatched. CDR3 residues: CSQSSGSRPYNEQFF. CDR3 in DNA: TGCAGCCAATCTAGCGGGAGTCGGCCCTACAATGAGCAGTTCTTC.

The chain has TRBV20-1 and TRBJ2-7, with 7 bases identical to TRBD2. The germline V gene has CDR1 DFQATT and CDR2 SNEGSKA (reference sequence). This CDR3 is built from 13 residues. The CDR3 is CSSTKPGGYEQYF. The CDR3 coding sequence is TGCAGCTCAACAAAACCGGGGGGCTACGAGCAGTACTTC.

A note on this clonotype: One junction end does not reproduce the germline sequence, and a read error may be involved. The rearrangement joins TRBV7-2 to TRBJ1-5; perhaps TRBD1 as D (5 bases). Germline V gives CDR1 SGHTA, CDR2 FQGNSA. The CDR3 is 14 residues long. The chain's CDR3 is CASSWGRSNQRQHF. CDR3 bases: TGTGCCAGCAGCTGGGGACGGAGCAATCAGCGCCAGCATTTT. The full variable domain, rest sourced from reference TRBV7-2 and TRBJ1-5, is GAGVSQSPSNKVTEKGKDVELRCDPISGHTALYWYRQSLGQGLEFLIYFQGNSAPDKSGLPSDRFSAERTGGSVSTLTIQRTQQEDSAVYLCASSWGRSNQRQHFGDGTRLSIL.

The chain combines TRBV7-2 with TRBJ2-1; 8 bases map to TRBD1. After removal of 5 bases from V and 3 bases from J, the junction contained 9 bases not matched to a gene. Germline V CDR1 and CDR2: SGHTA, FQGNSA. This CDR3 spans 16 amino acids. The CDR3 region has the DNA TGTGCCAGCAGCAGCATAACGGGACAGGTCTACAATGAGCAGTTCTTC. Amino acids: CASSSITGQVYNEQFF.

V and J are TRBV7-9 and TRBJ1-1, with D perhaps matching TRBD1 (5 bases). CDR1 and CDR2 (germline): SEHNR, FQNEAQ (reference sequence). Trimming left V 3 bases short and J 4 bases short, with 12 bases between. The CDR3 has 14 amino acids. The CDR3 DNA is TGTGCCAGCAGCTTTCGCAGGGTGGGCACTGAAGCTTTCTTT. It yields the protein CASSFRRVGTEAFF.

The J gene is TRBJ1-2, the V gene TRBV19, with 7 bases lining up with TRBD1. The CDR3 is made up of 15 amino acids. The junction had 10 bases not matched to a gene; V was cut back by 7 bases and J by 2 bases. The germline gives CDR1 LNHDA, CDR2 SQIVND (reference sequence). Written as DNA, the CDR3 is TGTGCCAGTATGTCATTAGGGGGCTCAAACTATGGCTACACCTTC. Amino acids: CASMSLGGSNYGYTF.

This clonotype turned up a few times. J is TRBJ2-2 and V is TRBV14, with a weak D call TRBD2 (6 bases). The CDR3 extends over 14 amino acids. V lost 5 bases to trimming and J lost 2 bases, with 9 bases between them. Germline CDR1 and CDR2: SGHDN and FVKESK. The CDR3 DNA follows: TGTGCCAGCAGCTTTAGCGGAAACACCGGGGAGCTGTTTTTT. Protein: CASSFSGNTGELFF. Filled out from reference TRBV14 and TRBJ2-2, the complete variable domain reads EAGVTQFPSHSVIEKGQTVTLRCDPISGHDNLYWYRRVMGKEIKFLLHFVKESKQDESGMPNNRFLAERTGGTYSTLKVQPAELEDSGVYFCASSFSGNTGELFFGEGSRLTVL.

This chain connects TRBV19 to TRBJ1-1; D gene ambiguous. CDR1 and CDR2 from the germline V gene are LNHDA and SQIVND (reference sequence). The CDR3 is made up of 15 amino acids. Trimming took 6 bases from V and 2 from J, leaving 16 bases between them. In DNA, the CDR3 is TGTGCCAGTAGGATGGGTCCGGGAAGAAACACTGAAGCTTTCTTT. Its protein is CASRMGPGRNTEAFF.

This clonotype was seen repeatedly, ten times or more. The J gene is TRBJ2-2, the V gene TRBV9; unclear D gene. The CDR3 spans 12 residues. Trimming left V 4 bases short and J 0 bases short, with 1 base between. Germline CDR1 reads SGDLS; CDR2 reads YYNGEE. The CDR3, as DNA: TGTGCCAGCAGCTCGAACACCGGGGAGCTGTTTTTT. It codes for CASSSNTGELFF.

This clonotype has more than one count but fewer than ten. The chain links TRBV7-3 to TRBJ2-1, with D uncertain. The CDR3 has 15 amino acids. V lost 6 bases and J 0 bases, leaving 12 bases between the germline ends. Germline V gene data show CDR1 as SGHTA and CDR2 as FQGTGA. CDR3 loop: CASSSLTASYNEQFF. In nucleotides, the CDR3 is TGTGCCAGCAGTTCCTTAACGGCCTCCTACAATGAGCAGTTCTTC. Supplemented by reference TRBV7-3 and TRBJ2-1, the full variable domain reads GAGVSQTPSNKVTEKGKYVELRCDPISGHTALYWYRQSLGQGPEFLIYFQGTGAADDSGLPNDRFFAVRPEGSVSTLKIQRTERGDSAVYLCASSSLTASYNEQFFGPGTRLTVL.

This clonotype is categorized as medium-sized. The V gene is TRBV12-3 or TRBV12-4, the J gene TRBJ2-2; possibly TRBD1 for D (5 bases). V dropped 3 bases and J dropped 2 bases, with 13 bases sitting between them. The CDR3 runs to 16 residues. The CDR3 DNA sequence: TGTGCCAGCAGTTTTGGGGCGACTTTCAACACCGGGGAGCTGTTTTTT. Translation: CASSFGATFNTGELFF.

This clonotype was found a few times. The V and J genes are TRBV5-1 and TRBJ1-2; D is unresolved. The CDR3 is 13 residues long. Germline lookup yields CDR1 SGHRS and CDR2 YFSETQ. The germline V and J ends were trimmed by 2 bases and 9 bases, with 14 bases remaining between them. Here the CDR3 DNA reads TGCGCCAGCAGCTTAACCTTACGAAATCGCTACACCTTC. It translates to CASSLTLRNRYTF.

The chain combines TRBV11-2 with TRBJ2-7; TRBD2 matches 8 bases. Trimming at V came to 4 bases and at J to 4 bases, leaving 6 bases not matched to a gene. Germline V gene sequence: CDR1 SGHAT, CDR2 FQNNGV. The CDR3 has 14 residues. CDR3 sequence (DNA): TGTGCCAGCAGCTCGCTAGCGGGCGTATACGAGCAGTACTTC. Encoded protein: CASSSLAGVYEQYF.

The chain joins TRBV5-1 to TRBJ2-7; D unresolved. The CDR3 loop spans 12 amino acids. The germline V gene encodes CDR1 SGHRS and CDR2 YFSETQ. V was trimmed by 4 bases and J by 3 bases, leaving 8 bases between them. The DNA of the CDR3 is TGCGCCAGCAGCGAACAGAGCTACGAGCAGTACTTC. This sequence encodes CASSEQSYEQYF. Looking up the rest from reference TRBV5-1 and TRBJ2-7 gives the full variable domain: KAGVTQTPRYLIKTRGQQVTLSCSPISGHRSVSWYQQTPGQGLQFLFEYFSETQRNKGNFPGRFSGRQFSNSRSEMNVSTLELGDSALYLCASSEQSYEQYFGPGTRLTVT.

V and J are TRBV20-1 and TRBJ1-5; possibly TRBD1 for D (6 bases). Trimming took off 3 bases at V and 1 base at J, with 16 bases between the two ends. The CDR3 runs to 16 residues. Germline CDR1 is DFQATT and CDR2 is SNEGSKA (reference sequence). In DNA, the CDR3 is TGCAGTGCTAGTAAGGGGACATTATTAAGCAATCAGCCCCAGCATTTT. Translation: CSASKGTLLSNQPQHF.

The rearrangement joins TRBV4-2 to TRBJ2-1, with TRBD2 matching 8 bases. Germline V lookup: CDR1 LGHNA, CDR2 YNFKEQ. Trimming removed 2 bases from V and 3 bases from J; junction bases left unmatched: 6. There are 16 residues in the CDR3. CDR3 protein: CASSQNLRGGYNEQFF. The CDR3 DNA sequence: TGTGCCAGCAGCCAAAACCTACGGGGGGGCTACAATGAGCAGTTCTTC.

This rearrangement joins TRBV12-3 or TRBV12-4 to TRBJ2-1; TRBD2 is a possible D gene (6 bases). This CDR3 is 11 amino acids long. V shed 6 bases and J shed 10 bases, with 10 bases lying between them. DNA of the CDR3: TGTGCCAGCAGCCAGAGCGGGGAGCAGTTCTTC. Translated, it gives CASSQSGEQFF.

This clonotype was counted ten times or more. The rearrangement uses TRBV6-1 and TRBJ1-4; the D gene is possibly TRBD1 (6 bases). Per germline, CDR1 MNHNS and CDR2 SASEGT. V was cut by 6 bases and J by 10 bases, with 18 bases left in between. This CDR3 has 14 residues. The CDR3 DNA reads TGTGCCAGCAGCCCTACAGGGTATGATGGAAAACTGTTTTTT. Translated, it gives CASSPTGYDGKLFF.

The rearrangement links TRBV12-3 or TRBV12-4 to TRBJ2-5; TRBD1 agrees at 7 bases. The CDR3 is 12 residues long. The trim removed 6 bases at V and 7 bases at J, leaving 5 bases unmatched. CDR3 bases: TGTGCCAGCAGAGGGACAGTAGGGACCCAGTACTTC. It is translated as CASRGTVGTQYF.

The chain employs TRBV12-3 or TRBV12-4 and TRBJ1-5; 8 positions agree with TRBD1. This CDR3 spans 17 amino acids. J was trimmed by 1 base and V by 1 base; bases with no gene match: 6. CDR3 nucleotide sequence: TGTGCCAGCAGTTTAGGGGGGGGGACAGGAAGCAATCAGCCCCAGCATTTT. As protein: CASSLGGGTGSNQPQHF.

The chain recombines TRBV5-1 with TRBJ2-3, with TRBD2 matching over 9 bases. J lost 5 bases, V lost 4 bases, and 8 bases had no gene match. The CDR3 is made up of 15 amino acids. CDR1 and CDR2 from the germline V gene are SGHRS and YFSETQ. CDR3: CASSPTSGPQDTQYF. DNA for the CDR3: TGCGCCAGCAGCCCGACTAGCGGCCCTCAAGATACGCAGTATTTT. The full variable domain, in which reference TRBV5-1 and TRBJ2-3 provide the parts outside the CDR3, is KAGVTQTPRYLIKTRGQQVTLSCSPISGHRSVSWYQQTPGQGLQFLFEYFSETQRNKGNFPGRFSGRQFSNSRSEMNVSTLELGDSALYLCASSPTSGPQDTQYFGPGTRLTVL.